In its sample, the clone carrying this TCR beta chain was seen many times. The antigen is not known. The record originates from a study of T-cell reconstitution after alpha-beta-depleted transplantation in children. V was shortened by 8 bases and J by 6 bases, with 5 bases between the two germline ends. The CDR3 runs to 10 residues. The study, taken as a whole, reports: At one year after transplant, newly produced T cells mostly accounted for T-cell counts and diversity. By about two months after transplant, alpha-beta T cells reportedly arose from several hundred graft clones that had expanded. Some patients' high day-60 TCRbeta diversity was attributed to recipient cells surviving conditioning.

A TCRbeta library incorporating unique molecular identifiers was prepared. In TCRdb, the PCR reads were re-called with MiXCR into one record per CDR3 protein. The table has 250,000 or so distinct CDR3 sequences, around 7.5% seen once. The receptor was derived from a male patient between 5 and 17 years old who had a stem cell transplant for acute lymphoblastic leukemia, so the T cells may come from the graft donor. The chain joins TRBV12-3 or TRBV12-4 to TRBJ2-1, with D uncertain. The specimen was PBMCs, mostly from graft donor cells, collected 180 days after TCRalphabeta/CD19-depleted stem cell transplant. DNA of the CDR3: TGTGCCAGCGGGGTCAATGAGCAGTTCTTC. It translates to CASGVNEQFF.